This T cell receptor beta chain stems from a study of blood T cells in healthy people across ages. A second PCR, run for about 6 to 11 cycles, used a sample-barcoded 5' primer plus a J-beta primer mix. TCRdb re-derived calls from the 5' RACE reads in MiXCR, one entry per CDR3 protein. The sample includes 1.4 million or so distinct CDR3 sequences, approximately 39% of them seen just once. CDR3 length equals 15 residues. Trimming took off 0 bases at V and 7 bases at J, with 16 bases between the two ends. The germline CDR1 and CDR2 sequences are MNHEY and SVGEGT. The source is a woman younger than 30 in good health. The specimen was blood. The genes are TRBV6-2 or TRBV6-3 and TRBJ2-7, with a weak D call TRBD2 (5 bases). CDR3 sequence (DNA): TGTGCCAGCAGTTACTCTCTAGCTGGGTACAATGAGCAGTACTTC. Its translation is CASSYSLAGYNEQYF.